Listed below are T cell receptor beta chains from one sample, sequenced in a study of cytomegalovirus exposure and HLA in healthy donors. Clones were read by immunoSEQ multiplex PCR, and TCRdb kept only the in-frame ones, dropping some. Counted here are approximately 73,000 clones, about 95% occurring once; the ten biggest clones make up about 3.5%. The sample comprised PBMCs. Source of these receptors: a man aged 18 to 29 in good health and CMV-seronegative. Both conserved end residues are part of each CDR3. D genes are given only for firm matches. A row's size may be missing; if present it is once, few, many or a size class.

d_gene: .
abundance: .
len: 16
j_gene: TRBJ2-2
v_gene: TRBV11-2
CDR3aa: CASSLTQLANTGELFF
CDR3nt: TGTGCCAGCAGCTTAACGCAGCTAGCGAACACCGGGGAGCTGTTTTTT

d_gene: TRBD2
abundance: .
len: 14
j_gene: TRBJ2-3
v_gene: TRBV5-1
CDR3aa: CASSSGGIKDTQYF
CDR3nt: TGCGCCAGCAGTTCCGGGGGGATTAAAGATACGCAGTATTTT

d_gene: TRBD1
abundance: .
len: 15
j_gene: TRBJ1-5
v_gene: TRBV15
CDR3aa: CATSRYGQGQGAQHF
CDR3nt: TGTGCCACCAGCAGGTACGGACAGGGCCAGGGAGCCCAGCATTTT

d_gene: TRBD1
abundance: once
len: 20
j_gene: TRBJ2-3
v_gene: TRBV18
CDR3aa: CASSRTASGTGGSTTDTQYF
CDR3nt: TGTGCCAGCTCACGCACGGCGTCCGGGACAGGGGGTTCCACCACAGATACGCAGTATTTT

d_gene: .
abundance: .
len: 15
j_gene: TRBJ1-4
v_gene: TRBV4-3
CDR3aa: CASSQDSARGEKLFF
CDR3nt: TGCGCCAGCAGCCAAGATTCCGCGCGCGGCGAAAAACTGTTTTTT

d_gene: TRBD1
abundance: once
len: 12
j_gene: TRBJ1-1
v_gene: TRBV29-1
CDR3aa: CSVPDRTAEAFF
CDR3nt: TGCAGCGTACCGGACAGGACCGCTGAAGCTTTCTTT

d_gene: .
abundance: .
len: 15
j_gene: TRBJ2-3
v_gene: TRBV6-1
CDR3aa: CASSLLASSTDTQYF
CDR3nt: TGTGCCAGCAGTTTGCTAGCCTCCAGCACAGATACGCAGTATTTT

d_gene: .
abundance: .
len: 16
j_gene: TRBJ1-5
v_gene: TRBV2
CDR3aa: CASSEDSGLSNQPQHF
CDR3nt: TGTGCCAGCAGTGAGGATTCGGGACTTAGCAATCAGCCCCAGCATTTT

d_gene: TRBD1
abundance: .
len: 15
j_gene: TRBJ1-1
v_gene: TRBV9
CDR3aa: CASSTNDRGWTEAFF
CDR3nt: TGTGCCAGCAGCACGAACGACAGGGGATGGACTGAAGCTTTCTTT

d_gene: .
abundance: .
len: 14
j_gene: TRBJ1-6
v_gene: TRBV7-2
CDR3aa: CASSFFAQNSPLHF
CDR3nt: TGTGCCAGCAGCTTTTTCGCGCAAAATTCACCCCTCCACTTT

d_gene: TRBD1
abundance: once
len: 12
j_gene: TRBJ2-5
v_gene: TRBV28
CDR3aa: CASRTGRETQYF
CDR3nt: TGTGCCAGCCGGACAGGGAGAGAGACCCAGTACTTC

d_gene: .
abundance: .
len: 14
j_gene: TRBJ2-2
v_gene: TRBV5-6
CDR3aa: CASSLQGWTGELFF
CDR3nt: TGTGCCAGCAGCTTACAGGGATGGACCGGGGAGCTGTTTTTT

d_gene: .
abundance: .
len: 15
j_gene: TRBJ1-2
v_gene: TRBV9
CDR3aa: CASSVVADYNYGYTF
CDR3nt: TGTGCCAGCAGCGTAGTGGCAGACTATAACTATGGCTACACCTTC

d_gene: TRBD2
abundance: .
len: 15
j_gene: TRBJ2-3
v_gene: TRBV6-4
CDR3aa: CASSETSGGTDTQYF
CDR3nt: TGTGCCAGCAGTGAGACTAGCGGGGGAACAGATACGCAGTATTTT

d_gene: .
abundance: .
len: 15
j_gene: TRBJ2-1
v_gene: TRBV5-1
CDR3aa: CASSPGQNLYNEQFF
CDR3nt: TGCGCCAGCAGCCCCGGACAGAACCTCTACAATGAGCAGTTCTTC

d_gene: .
abundance: .
len: 13
j_gene: TRBJ1-1
v_gene: TRBV19
CDR3aa: CASTHSGPTEAFF
CDR3nt: TGTGCCAGTACCCACAGCGGGCCCACTGAAGCTTTCTTT

d_gene: .
abundance: .
len: 15
j_gene: TRBJ1-1
v_gene: TRBV14
CDR3aa: CASSPGPNGRTEAFF
CDR3nt: TGTGCCAGCAGCCCAGGACCGAATGGGAGGACTGAAGCTTTCTTT

d_gene: TRBD1
abundance: .
len: 13
j_gene: TRBJ2-7
v_gene: TRBV5-4
CDR3aa: CASSFGTAYEQYF
CDR3nt: TGTGCCAGCAGCTTCGGGACAGCCTACGAGCAGTACTTC

d_gene: TRBD1
abundance: .
len: 17
j_gene: TRBJ2-7
v_gene: TRBV16
CDR3aa: CASSQEGGRGSAYEQYF
CDR3nt: TGTGCCAGCAGCCAAGAAGGGGGCAGGGGGTCCGCCTACGAGCAGTACTTC

d_gene: TRBD2
abundance: few
len: 15
j_gene: TRBJ2-4
v_gene: TRBV2
CDR3aa: CASSSGAGGPSVQYF
CDR3nt: TGTGCCAGCAGCTCCGGTGCGGGGGGTCCCTCCGTTCAGTACTTC

d_gene: TRBD1
abundance: .
len: 13
j_gene: TRBJ1-2
v_gene: TRBV29-1
CDR3aa: CSVETGANYGYTF
CDR3nt: TGCAGCGTTGAGACAGGGGCGAACTATGGCTACACCTTC

d_gene: TRBD1
abundance: .
len: 13
j_gene: TRBJ1-1
v_gene: TRBV5-1
CDR3aa: CASSLGQGENAFF
CDR3nt: TGCGCCAGCAGCTTGGGACAGGGTGAGAACGCTTTCTTT

d_gene: .
abundance: once
len: 13
j_gene: TRBJ1-1
v_gene: TRBV13
CDR3aa: CASSLGRYTEAFF
CDR3nt: TGTGCCAGCAGCTTAGGGCGGTACACTGAAGCTTTCTTT

d_gene: .
abundance: .
len: 16
j_gene: TRBJ2-2
v_gene: TRBV4-3
CDR3aa: CASSQDYAGPRGELFF
CDR3nt: TGCGCCAGCAGCCAAGATTATGCAGGCCCTCGAGGGGAGCTGTTTTTT

d_gene: TRBD1
abundance: .
len: 14
j_gene: TRBJ1-2
v_gene: TRBV27
CDR3aa: CASKQGVGAGGYTF
CDR3nt: TGTGCCAGCAAACAGGGGGTAGGAGCGGGTGGCTACACCTTC

d_gene: TRBD1
abundance: .
len: 16
j_gene: TRBJ2-5
v_gene: TRBV7-6
CDR3aa: CASSLRGDRGGETQYF
CDR3nt: TGTGCCAGCAGCTTACGGGGGGACAGGGGGGGAGAGACCCAGTACTTC

d_gene: TRBD1
abundance: .
len: 15
j_gene: TRBJ2-3
v_gene: TRBV18
CDR3aa: CASSPRDRATDTQYF
CDR3nt: TGTGCCAGCTCACCTAGAGACAGGGCCACAGATACGCAGTATTTT

d_gene: .
abundance: .
len: 15
j_gene: TRBJ2-7
v_gene: TRBV10-3
CDR3aa: CAISEVLAGTYEQYF
CDR3nt: TGTGCCATCAGTGAGGTCTTGGCAGGGACCTACGAGCAGTACTTC

d_gene: TRBD1
abundance: .
len: 15
j_gene: TRBJ1-1
v_gene: TRBV6-5
CDR3aa: CASSLSAGGIEKAFF
CDR3nt: TGTGCCAGCAGTCTCTCCGCAGGGGGTATAGAAAAGGCTTTCTTT

d_gene: .
abundance: .
len: 17
j_gene: TRBJ2-2
v_gene: TRBV5-8
CDR3aa: CASSLAVWKGVTGELFF
CDR3nt: TGTGCCAGCAGCTTGGCCGTGTGGAAAGGGGTAACCGGGGAGCTGTTTTTT

d_gene: .
abundance: .
len: 14
j_gene: TRBJ1-2
v_gene: TRBV27
CDR3aa: CASSSPREGYGYTF
CDR3nt: TGTGCCAGCAGTTCCCCCAGGGAAGGCTATGGCTACACCTTC

d_gene: .
abundance: once
len: 11
j_gene: TRBJ1-1
v_gene: TRBV29-1
CDR3aa: CSGTGCTEAFF
CDR3nt: TGCAGCGGTACAGGTTGCACTGAAGCTTTCTTT

d_gene: .
abundance: .
len: 12
j_gene: TRBJ2-7
v_gene: TRBV30
CDR3aa: CALRAGGYEQYF
CDR3nt: TGTGCCTTAAGGGCAGGGGGGTACGAGCAGTACTTC

d_gene: TRBD1
abundance: .
len: 14
j_gene: TRBJ1-1
v_gene: TRBV27
CDR3aa: CASSPLWTGNEAFF
CDR3nt: TGTGCCAGCAGTCCCCTTTGGACAGGGAATGAAGCTTTCTTT

d_gene: .
abundance: .
len: 15
j_gene: TRBJ1-5
v_gene: TRBV15
CDR3aa: CATSRDPTPDQPQHF
CDR3nt: TGTGCCACCAGCAGAGACCCGACACCTGATCAGCCCCAGCATTTT

d_gene: .
abundance: .
len: 17
j_gene: TRBJ1-2
v_gene: TRBV25-1
CDR3aa: CAKNKILGGGEDYGYTF
CDR3nt: TGTGCGAAGAACAAGATATTGGGGGGAGGGGAGGACTATGGCTACACCTTC

d_gene: .
abundance: .
len: 16
j_gene: TRBJ2-3
v_gene: TRBV10-3
CDR3aa: CAISVLAGAITDTQYF
CDR3nt: TGTGCCATCAGTGTTTTGGCGGGGGCGATCACAGATACGCAGTATTTT

d_gene: .
abundance: .
len: 16
j_gene: TRBJ2-7
v_gene: TRBV6-6
CDR3aa: CASSYLSSAAAYEQYF
CDR3nt: TGTGCCAGCAGTTACTTATCTTCCGCGGCAGCCTACGAGCAGTACTTC

d_gene: TRBD2
abundance: .
len: 16
j_gene: TRBJ2-7
v_gene: TRBV7-9
CDR3aa: CASSAYGLAGVGEQYF
CDR3nt: TGTGCCAGCAGTGCTTACGGACTAGCGGGGGTTGGAGAGCAGTACTTC

d_gene: .
abundance: .
len: 13
j_gene: TRBJ2-2
v_gene: TRBV5-1
CDR3aa: CASSPVVAGELFF
CDR3nt: TGCGCCAGCAGCCCGGTCGTGGCCGGGGAGCTGTTTTTT